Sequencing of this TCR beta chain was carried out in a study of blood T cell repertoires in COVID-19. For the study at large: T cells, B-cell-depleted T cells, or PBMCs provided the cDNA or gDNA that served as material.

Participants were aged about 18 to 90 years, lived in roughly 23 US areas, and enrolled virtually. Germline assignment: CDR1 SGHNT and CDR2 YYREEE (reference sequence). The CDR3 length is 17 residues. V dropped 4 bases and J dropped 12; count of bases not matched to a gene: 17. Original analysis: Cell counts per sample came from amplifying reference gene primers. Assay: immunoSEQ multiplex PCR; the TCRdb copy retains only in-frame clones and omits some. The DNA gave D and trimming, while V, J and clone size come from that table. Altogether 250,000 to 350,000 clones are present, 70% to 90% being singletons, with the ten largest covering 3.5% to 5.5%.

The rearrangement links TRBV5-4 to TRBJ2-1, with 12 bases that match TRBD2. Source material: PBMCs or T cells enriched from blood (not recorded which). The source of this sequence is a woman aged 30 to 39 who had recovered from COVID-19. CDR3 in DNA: TGTGCCAGCAGCATGACAACCTGGACTAGCGGGGCCCGGGTGCAGTTCTTC. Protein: CASSMTTWTSGARVQFF. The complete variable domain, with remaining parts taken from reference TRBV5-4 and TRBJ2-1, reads ETGVTQSPTHLIKTRGQQVTLRCSSQSGHNTVSWYQQALGQGPQFIFQYYREEENGRGNFPPRFSGLQFPNYSSELNVNALELDDSALYLCASSMTTWTSGARVQFFGPGTRLTVL.